These 23 T cell receptor beta chains were sequenced from one sample in a study of blood T cell repertoires in COVID-19. TCRdb's copy holds only in-frame clones and misses some; the assay was immunoSEQ multiplex PCR. Among 200,000 to 250,000 clones listed, roughly nine tenths were seen once. Sequenced material: PBMCs or T cells enriched from blood (not recorded which). Every receptor here comes from a woman in her late teens or twenties in a cohort exposed to, infected with or recovered from COVID-19 (not recorded which).

This chain uses TRBV3-1 (or the pseudogene TRBV3-2) with TRBJ2-3, with D uncertain. The V end lost 1 base, the J end lost 4 bases, and 9 bases lay between the germline ends. The CDR3 extends over 14 amino acids. CDR1 LGHDT and CDR2 YNNKEL come from the germline V gene (reference sequence). The CDR3 protein is CASSQVYFADTQYF. DNA for the CDR3: TGTGCCAGCAGCCAAGTTTACTTCGCAGATACGCAGTATTTT.

The chain carries TRBV30 and TRBJ2-5; 8 nucleotides align to TRBD2. V dropped 0 bases and J dropped 13; count of bases not matched to a gene: 13. From germline, CDR1 is GTSNPN and CDR2 SVGIG (reference sequence). This CDR3 has 14 residues. The CDR3 sequence: CAWSVRTSGAKWYF. The CDR3 DNA follows: TGTGCCTGGAGTGTACGTACTAGCGGAGCTAAGTGGTACTTC.

V gene TRBV6-1 combines with J gene TRBJ1-2; D may be TRBD1 (6 bases). Germline CDR1 reads MNHNS; CDR2 reads SASEGT. V dropped 2 bases and J dropped 8 bases, with 18 bases sitting between them. The CDR3 sequence is 15 residues long. The CDR3 here is CASSEPGHGETGYTF. DNA for the CDR3: TGTGCCAGCAGTGAACCGGGACACGGAGAGACGGGCTACACCTTC.

This clone showed up many times. DNA of the CDR3: TGTGCCAGCAGCTTACGAGGTTCAGAGAAAGAGACCCAGTACTTC. It codes for CASSLRGSEKETQYF. The V gene is TRBV11-2, the J gene TRBJ2-5; D gene uncertain. This CDR3 spans 15 amino acids. V dropped 2 bases and J dropped 3 bases, with 13 bases sitting between them. The germline CDR1 and CDR2 sequences are SGHAT and FQNNGV.

The rearrangement links TRBV20-1 to TRBJ1-5, with TRBD1 matching over 10 bases. This CDR3 region has 15 residues. Germline assignment: CDR1 DFQATT and CDR2 SNEGSKA (reference sequence). J gave up 1 base and V 3 bases, and 3 bases lay outside the gene matches. CDR3 DNA sequence: TGCAGTGCTAGTAGGACAGGGGGGAGCAATCAGCCCCAGCATTTT. Translated: CSASRTGGSNQPQHF.

The chain has TRBV9 and TRBJ1-1; D gene uncertain. The V end was cut by 0 bases, the J end by 1 base, with 13 bases between. CDR1 SGDLS and CDR2 YYNGEE come from the germline V gene. The CDR3 is 16 amino acids. CDR3 in amino acids: CASSVGGTGGNTEAFF. Here the CDR3 DNA reads TGTGCCAGCAGCGTAGGAGGAACGGGAGGGAACACTGAAGCTTTCTTT.

J is TRBJ1-4 and V is TRBV3-1 (or the pseudogene TRBV3-2), with D uncertain. CDR1 LGHDT and CDR2 YNNKEL come from the germline V gene (reference sequence). CDR3 length: 15 residues. The ends were cut back, 0 bases at V and 4 bases at J, with 9 bases in the middle. The CDR3 region has the DNA TGTGCCAGCAGCCAAGATGGGGAGTATAATGAAAAACTGTTTTTT. Protein sequence: CASSQDGEYNEKLFF.

CDR3 in amino acids: CASRQGSNTEAFF. The DNA for the CDR3 is TGTGCCAGCAGACAGGGGTCGAACACTGAAGCTTTCTTT. V is TRBV2 and J is TRBJ1-1, with 7 bases lining up with TRBD1. The CDR3 has 13 residues. The germline V gene encodes CDR1 SNHLY and CDR2 FYNNEI. Losses at the gene ends were 6 bases for V and 1 base for J; bases not matched to a gene: 2.

The J gene is TRBJ1-3, the V gene TRBV2; unclear D gene. Germline loops: CDR1 SNHLY, CDR2 FYNNEI. Trimming shortened V by 3 bases and J by 4 bases, and 13 bases separated the two germline ends. CDR3 length equals 15 residues. CDR3 residues: CASSEGSYRGNTIYF. Written as DNA, the CDR3 is TGTGCCAGCAGTGAGGGCAGTTATAGAGGAAACACCATATATTTT. Full variable domain (remainder filled in from reference TRBV2 and TRBJ1-3): EPEVTQTPSHQVTQMGQEVILRCVPISNHLYFYWYRQILGQKVEFLVSFYNNEISEKSEIFDDQFSVERPDGSNFTLKIRSTKLEDSAMYFCASSEGSYRGNTIYFGEGSWLTVV.

The chain carries TRBV5-5 and TRBJ1-1; D gene ambiguous. V was shortened by 6 bases and J by 1 base, with 13 bases between the two germline ends. Germline-derived CDR1 and CDR2 are SGHKS and YYEKEE (reference sequence). The CDR3 sequence is 14 residues long. CDR3 DNA: TGTGCCAGCACCATAACGTCAGGGAACACTGAAGCTTTCTTT. It translates to CASTITSGNTEAFF.

The count of this clone is one. V gene TRBV27 combines with J gene TRBJ1-4; D call uncertain. The CDR3 is 14 residues long. The V gene lost 5 bases and the J gene lost 7 bases, with 14 bases spanning the gap. The germline V gene has CDR1 MNHEY and CDR2 SMNVEV (reference sequence). CDR3 bases: TGTGCCAGCAGTCCCGGGTTTGCGAGTGAAAAACTGTTTTTT. Protein sequence: CASSPGFASEKLFF.

This chain joins TRBV11-2 and TRBJ2-1, with D possibly matching TRBD2 (5 bases). The CDR3 sequence is 15 residues long. Germline loops: CDR1 SGHAT, CDR2 FQNNGV. Trimming removed 5 bases at V and 8 bases at J, with 19 bases between. CDR3 loop: CASSPLRGNQYEQFF. As DNA, the CDR3 is TGTGCCAGCAGCCCCCTCCGGGGAAACCAATATGAGCAGTTCTTC.

The chain carries TRBV21-1 and TRBJ1-5. TRBV21-1 is assigned pseudogene status. This CDR3 is 15 amino acids long. The CDR3 reads CAGGRKFTSNQPQHF. The CDR3 coding sequence is TGTGCCGGGGGGAGGAAATTTACGAGCAATCAGCCCCAGCATTTT.

The chain has TRBV5-4 and TRBJ2-3; a weak D match, TRBD2 (7 bases). The germline V gene has CDR1 SGHNT and CDR2 YYREEE (reference sequence). V was cut by 6 bases and J by 3 bases, with 20 bases left in between. The CDR3 sequence is 16 residues long. This CDR3 reads CASTAGGGGVTDTQYF. The CDR3 nucleotides are TGTGCCAGCACCGCCGGGGGAGGGGGAGTAACAGATACGCAGTATTTT.

The chain's CDR3 is CAISGGGVRETQYF. As DNA, the CDR3 is TGTGCCATCAGTGGGGGGGGAGTCCGAGAGACCCAGTACTTC. V is TRBV10-3 and J is TRBJ2-5; 7 bases line up with TRBD2. V dropped 4 bases and J dropped 4; count of bases not matched to a gene: 6. Per the germline V gene, CDR1 is ENHRY and CDR2 is SYGVKD. The CDR3 runs 14 residues.

This rearrangement joins TRBV5-6 to TRBJ1-5, with 7 bases fitting TRBD1. The V gene end was trimmed by 4 bases and the J gene end by 6 bases; junction bases not matched to a gene: 10. CDR1 is SGHDT and CDR2 is YYEEEE in the germline V gene. There are 15 residues in the CDR3. The CDR3 coding sequence is TGTGCCAGCAGCGAAGACAGGGCAGGAGGTCAGCCCCAGCATTTT. Its protein product is CASSEDRAGGQPQHF.

This clone was seen more than once but under ten times. The V gene is TRBV4-2, the J gene TRBJ2-7; 7 bases are a match to TRBD2. V shed 4 bases and J 6 bases; nucleotides not matched to a gene: 9. Germline-derived CDR1 and CDR2 are LGHNA and YNFKEQ. There are 14 residues in the CDR3. In nucleotides, the CDR3 is TGTGCCAGCAGCCCGGACTTGCTAGCGGCCGAGCAGTACTTC. This codes for CASSPDLLAAEQYF.

The CDR3 DNA sequence: TGCAGCGTTGAAGGGGCGCGGGACAGTGGGGAAAAACTGTTTTTT. Protein product: CSVEGARDSGEKLFF. The rearrangement uses TRBV29-1 and TRBJ1-4; 7 bases map to TRBD1. The CDR3 runs to 15 residues. J gave up 8 bases and V 1 base, and 10 bases lay outside the gene matches. The germline V gene encodes CDR1 SQVTM and CDR2 ANQGSEA.

This chain links TRBV7-3 with TRBJ2-2; 11 bases match TRBD2. There are 16 residues in the CDR3. V lost 5 bases and J lost 7; bases outside the gene matches: 9. Germline CDR1 is SGHTA and CDR2 is FQGTGA. The CDR3 DNA reads as TGTGCCAGCAGCCTCCACCCTACTAGCGGGGGCGGGGAGCTGTTTTTT. Amino acids: CASSLHPTSGGGELFF.

This clone appeared once. CDR3 region: CASEDPSGSVTGELFF. For the CDR3, the DNA is TGCGCCAGCGAGGACCCCAGCGGGAGTGTCACCGGGGAGCTGTTTTTT. This rearrangement joins TRBV5-1 to TRBJ2-2; TRBD2 matches at 8 bases. CDR1 SGHRS and CDR2 YFSETQ come from the germline V gene. There are 16 residues in the CDR3. Trimming at V came to 7 bases and at J to 4 bases, leaving 12 bases not matched to a gene.

This clone was detected once. The V call is TRBV7-2, the J call TRBJ1-5; D perhaps matches TRBD1 (6 bases). The length of the CDR3 is 15 residues. Looked up from germline, CDR1 is SGHTA and CDR2 is FQGNSA. Deletions cut 2 bases from V and 5 bases from J, with 13 bases between. CDR3: CASSLNRDVHQPQHF. CDR3 coding DNA: TGTGCCAGCAGCTTAAACAGGGACGTACATCAGCCCCAGCATTTT.

This chain joins TRBV19 and TRBJ1-1; 8 bases map to TRBD1. Germline V gives CDR1 LNHDA, CDR2 SQIVND (reference sequence). Germline trimming cut 3 bases from V and 0 bases from J; bases unmatched to any gene: 9. This CDR3 spans 17 amino acids. The CDR3 DNA follows: TGTGCCAGTAGTATTGGACAGGGAAGGTCCGTGAACACTGAAGCTTTCTTT. Protein: CASSIGQGRSVNTEAFF. Combining the CDR3 with reference TRBV19 and TRBJ1-1 gives the whole variable domain DGGITQSPKYLFRKEGQNVTLSCEQNLNHDAMYWYRQDPGQGLRLIYYSQIVNDFQKGDIAEGYSVSREKKESFPLTVTSAQKNPTAFYLCASSIGQGRSVNTEAFFGQGTRLTVV.

The V gene is TRBV18, the J gene TRBJ2-5; 11 bases line up with TRBD2. Germline V gene sequence: CDR1 KGHSH, CDR2 LQKENI. With V trimmed by 1 base and J by 2 bases, 3 bases remained unmatched. This CDR3 spans 16 amino acids. The CDR3: CASSPLASGGQETQYF. The CDR3 nucleotides are TGTGCCAGCTCACCACTCGCTAGCGGGGGGCAAGAGACCCAGTACTTC. The entire variable domain, with the rest obtained from reference TRBV18 and TRBJ2-5, is as follows: NAGVMQNPRHLVRRRGQEARLRCSPMKGHSHVYWYRQLPEEGLKFMVYLQKENIIDESGMPKERFSAEFPKEGPSILRIQQVVRGDSAAYFCASSPLASGGQETQYFGPGTRLLVL.